This TCR beta chain comes out of a study of OX40 agonist ivuxolimab in advanced cancers. Turning to the study itself: Males comprised 82.7% of the group, whose mean age was approximately 62 years (range 23 to 79).

Trimming pared 5 bases from V and 2 bases from J, leaving 15 bases between. CDR3 size: 15 residues. From germline, CDR1 is SGHTA and CDR2 FQGTGA. Study conclusions and caveats: Expansion of clones was among the lowest in partial responders at 0.1-3.0 mg/kg.

Assay used: immunoSEQ multiplex PCR; TCRdb lists only in-frame clones, some missing. Among roughly 75,000 clones listed, around 86% were seen once. On this clone: The antigen remains unidentified.

The sample in question was CD4+ or CD8+ T cells sorted from blood, obtained in a trial of the OX40 agonist ivuxolimab. The receptor's source is an adult with an advanced solid tumor such as melanoma, head and neck, liver or kidney cancer. The rearrangement links TRBV7-3 to TRBJ2-5, with D maybe TRBD1 (5 bases). The CDR3 is CASSLQSGSQETQYF. The CDR3 bases are TGTGCCAGCAGCCTTCAATCAGGGTCACAAGAGACCCAGTACTTC.